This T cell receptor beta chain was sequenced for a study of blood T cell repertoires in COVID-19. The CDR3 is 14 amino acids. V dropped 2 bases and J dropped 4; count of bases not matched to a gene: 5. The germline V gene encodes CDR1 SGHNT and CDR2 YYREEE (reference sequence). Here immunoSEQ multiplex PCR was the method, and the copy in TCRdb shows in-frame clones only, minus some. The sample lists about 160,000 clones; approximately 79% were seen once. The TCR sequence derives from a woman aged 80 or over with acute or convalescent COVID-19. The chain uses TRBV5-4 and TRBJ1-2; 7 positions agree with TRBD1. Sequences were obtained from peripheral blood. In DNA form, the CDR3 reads TGTGCCAGCAGCTTCGATAACAGGGGCTATGGCTACACCTTC. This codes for CASSFDNRGYGYTF.